This entry features one TCR beta chain sequence. Its antigen target is currently unknown. Nothing much larger sits one base from this clone, and base qualities are not available. At one collaborating source in Seattle, patients were enrolled during active infection and were followed longitudinally through the course of disease. Each collaborating institution followed its own protocols to collect whole blood in K2EDTA tubes. For TCRbeta analysis, collaborators shipped samples in one of three forms: frozen whole blood, isolated PBMCs, or DNA extracted from either of those sample types. The CDR3 has 14 amino acids, counting the end cysteine and phenylalanine. Left in the record is the CDR3 DNA by itself, 42 bases read in frame from the first base. The germline V and J ends show losses of 8 bases and 9 bases respectively, and no gene match explains 12 bases of the junction. The germline V gene yields MDHEN for CDR1 and SYDVKM for CDR2.

The record originates from a study of blood T cell repertoires in COVID-19 (dated by TCRdb to the early 2020s). In terms of the full investigation: The collaborator samples originated in the United States, Italy and Spain and spanned the acute and convalescent phases of COVID-19. The material from the prospective study consisted of cDNA or gDNA derived from T cells, B-cell-depleted T cells, or PBMCs. Subjects who had been exposed to COVID-19, were actively infected with it, or had recovered from it provided the deeply sampled blood TCRbeta repertoires that made up the dataset. A freely available public database, intended as a resource for researchers studying the immune response to SARS-CoV-2, is where the repertoires were released. Samples came from the ongoing ImmuneRACE study (first 160 participants) plus 1,254 subjects from 6 global collaborators. The sample metadata nearly always contained a de-identified subject ID, COVID-19 status, age in years and sex. HLA class I and class II types, where available, came from metadata supplied by the sample provider rather than from assay-based typing.

TCRbeta CDR3 regions were amplified from genomic DNA by means of the immunoSEQ Assay, a bias-controlled multiplex PCR. Turning to the authors' computational methods: The number of nucleated cells in each sample was estimated by amplification of reference gene primers within the assay. To quantify the absolute abundance of each unique TCRbeta CDR3 rearrangement, sequence reads were collapsed and filtered. For each sample, productive Simpson clonality was calculated as the square root of Simpson's diversity index across productive rearrangements. TCRdb obtained this table from immuneACCESS and retained in-frame rearrangements with V and J assigned. These tables miss some clones; where compared with another copy, unresolved V genes account for less than half of the shortfall, and the remainder is unexplained. The DNA was the basis for D and trimming; V, J and clone size are from that table. Within this sample are about 69,000 clones, with 75% to 90% of them counted one time only. The top ten clones comprise approximately 15% of the sample.

What the work shows at the level of the full study, not this receptor alone: The amount of clinical and demographic metadata varied by source and participant and was provided uncurated.

The chain is assembled from TRBV28 and TRBJ2-1; 8 central nucleotides agree with TRBD2. The receptor's source is a man aged 35-49 years with COVID-19, enrolled during active disease. The sequencing input was peripheral blood. The nucleotide sequence reads TGTGCCAGCTCGAGCGGGGGCGGGTTGGGTGAGCAGTTCTTC. Protein translation: CASSSGGGLGEQFF.